The 20 T cell receptor beta chains in this list originate from one sample, sequenced in a study of cytomegalovirus exposure and HLA in healthy donors. Sequencing used immunoSEQ multiplex PCR; TCRdb keeps in-frame clones, though not all of them. Of roughly 330,000 clones listed, roughly nine tenths are singletons. The source material was PBMCs. The receptors stem from a woman aged 25-40 years in good health and CMV-seropositive.

This clone occurred a few times. The chain has TRBV30 and TRBJ2-2; D ambiguous. The germline CDR1 and CDR2 sequences are GTSNPN and SVGIG (reference sequence). CDR3 length: 11 amino acids. Between the trimmed V and J ends, which lost 4 bases and 6 bases, there was a span of 6 bases. The CDR3 loop reads CAWTIAGELFF. In nucleotides, the CDR3 is TGTGCCTGGACCATAGCCGGGGAGCTGTTTTTT.

This sequence joins TRBV5-1 and TRBJ2-3, with 8 positions matching TRBD1. In germline, CDR1 is SGHRS, CDR2 YFSETQ. The CDR3 is 20 amino acids. Trimming took 3 bases from V and 3 from J; bases not matched to a gene: 21. The CDR3 bases are TGCGCCAGCAGCTCCTACCCCGGGACAGGCTCTAAAAAGGAGACAGATACGCAGTATTTT. It specifies CASSSYPGTGSKKETDTQYF.

The V call is TRBV6-5, the J call TRBJ2-1, with D uncertain. V shed 6 bases and J shed 0 bases, with 12 bases lying between them. The germline gives CDR1 MNHEY, CDR2 SVGAGI. This CDR3 is 15 amino acids long. The CDR3 spells CASSLLVNSYNEQFF. As DNA, the CDR3 is TGTGCCAGCAGCCTTCTAGTCAACTCCTACAATGAGCAGTTCTTC.

The chain's CDR3 is CASSDDGIYGYTF. Written as DNA, the CDR3 is TGTGCCAGCAGTGACGACGGCATCTATGGCTACACCTTC. This chain uses TRBV6-4 with TRBJ1-2; the D is unclear. Germline V gives CDR1 MRHNA, CDR2 SNTAGT. The V end lost 2 bases, the J end lost 4 bases, and 8 bases lay between the germline ends. This CDR3 is built from 13 residues.

The chain carries TRBV15 and TRBJ2-7, with 10 bases aligning to TRBD2. This CDR3 is 17 amino acids long. CDR1 LNHNV and CDR2 YYDKDF come from the germline V gene (reference sequence). J gave up 7 bases and V 1 base, and 13 bases lay outside the gene matches. The CDR3 region has the DNA TGTGCCACCAGCAGAGTCTTTGGGACTAAGCGGGGGGGTGAGCAGTACTTC. This translates into CATSRVFGTKRGGEQYF.

The chain uses TRBV28 and TRBJ2-1; 7 bases are shared with TRBD1. The CDR3 runs to 15 residues. In germline, CDR1 is MDHEN, CDR2 SYDVKM. With V trimmed by 3 bases and J by 7 bases, 9 bases remained unmatched. CDR3 sequence reads: CASSFWRQGRNEQFF. The CDR3 nucleotides read TGTGCCAGCAGTTTCTGGAGACAGGGTCGGAATGAGCAGTTCTTC.

The chain uses TRBV5-6 and TRBJ1-2; 8 bases are a match to TRBD1. The CDR3 has 15 amino acids. Germline assignment: CDR1 SGHDT and CDR2 YYEEEE. J was trimmed by 4 bases and V by 4 bases; bases with no gene match: 9. The CDR3 coding sequence is TGTGCCAGCAGCCTCGACAGGGGTGGAAGCTATGGCTACACCTTC. It is translated as CASSLDRGGSYGYTF.

This sequence joins TRBV4-2 and TRBJ2-2, with TRBD1 identical over 8 bases. This CDR3 is 14 amino acids long. Trimming took 6 bases from V and 4 from J; bases not matched to a gene: 4. Per the germline V gene, CDR1 is LGHNA and CDR2 is YNFKEQ. In nucleotides, the CDR3 is TGTGCCAGCAGTCAGGGGGCCGGCACCGGGGAGCTGTTTTTT. Translating it yields CASSQGAGTGELFF.

The genes are TRBV9 and TRBJ2-3; D might be TRBD1 (6 bases). The CDR3 contains 14 residues. Trimming left V 4 bases short and J 6 bases short, with 15 bases between. CDR1 is SGDLS, CDR2 YYNGEE, per germline. CDR3 bases: TGTGCCAGCAGCCCCCGGACAGTCTGGGATACGCAGTATTTT. It encodes CASSPRTVWDTQYF.

The CDR3 nucleotides are TGTGCCAGTAGTTCCCGGACAGGCAAGTCCGGGGAGCTGTTTTTT. Amino acid sequence: CASSSRTGKSGELFF. The chain uses TRBV19 and TRBJ2-2; 7 nucleotides match TRBD1. J was trimmed by 6 bases and V by 5 bases; bases with no gene match: 9. The V gene's germline CDR1 is LNHDA and CDR2 SQIVND (reference sequence). The CDR3 is 15 amino acids.

Notes on this clone: This sample also contains other DNA sequences that code for the same CDR3. The CDR3 spells CASSNSYEQYF. CDR3 sequence (DNA): TGCGCCAGCAGCAACAGCTACGAGCAGTACTTC. The chain employs TRBV5-1 and TRBJ2-7; unclear D gene. V was cut by 4 bases and J by 3 bases, with 5 bases left in between. The CDR3 is 11 amino acids. Germline CDR1 is SGHRS and CDR2 is YFSETQ.

This clone showed up just once. This sequence joins TRBV27 and TRBJ2-5; D not resolved. The CDR3 contains 10 residues. Germline-derived CDR1 and CDR2 are MNHEY and SMNVEV (reference sequence). The V gene lost 8 bases and the J gene lost 5 bases, with 6 bases spanning the gap. CDR3 residues: CASGPETQYF. In DNA form, the CDR3 reads TGTGCCAGCGGTCCGGAGACCCAGTACTTC.

The chain recombines TRBV5-6 with TRBJ1-2; D is ambiguous. The V gene's germline CDR1 is SGHDT and CDR2 YYEEEE. Trimming took off 4 bases at V and 8 bases at J, with 18 bases between the two ends. CDR3 length equals 14 residues. CDR3 sequence: CASSTRNSPRGYTF. The CDR3 nucleotides read TGTGCCAGCAGCACCCGAAATTCCCCCCGCGGCTACACCTTC.

This clone appeared a single time. The rearrangement joins TRBV27 to TRBJ2-2; 11 nucleotides match TRBD2. From germline, CDR1 is MNHEY and CDR2 SMNVEV (reference sequence). The CDR3 sequence is 15 residues long. V dropped 8 bases and J dropped 6; count of bases not matched to a gene: 8. The CDR3 DNA reads TGTGCCAGCCTTAGCGGGGGGGCCGACCCCGGGGAGCTGTTTTTT. It encodes CASLSGGADPGELFF.

This chain joins TRBV25-1 and TRBJ2-1, with unresolved D. Germline-derived CDR1 and CDR2 are MGHDK and SYGVNS. The CDR3 consists of 12 residues. V lost 1 base and J lost 9, with 7 bases in between. CDR3 residues: CASSELSSEQFF. The CDR3 region has the DNA TGTGCCAGCAGTGAATTATCATCTGAGCAGTTCTTC.

A remark on this clone: Relative to the germline gene, one junction end is altered; a read error may explain this. The gene calls are TRBV10-3 and TRBJ2-7; tentatively, D is TRBD2 (6 bases). Germline lookup yields CDR1 ENHRY and CDR2 SYGVKD. This CDR3 comprises 13 residues. CDR3 loop: CSAASGVLYEQYF. The CDR3 DNA reads TGCAGCGCCGCGTCGGGAGTGCTCTACGAGCAGTACTTC.

The chain recombines TRBV5-5 with TRBJ2-1, with TRBD2 matching 9 bases. J was trimmed by 10 bases and V by 0 bases; bases with no gene match: 8. This CDR3 region has 15 residues. Germline V gives CDR1 SGHKS, CDR2 YYEKEE (reference sequence). The CDR3 is CASSLAPLAGFEQFF. DNA of the CDR3: TGTGCCAGCAGCTTGGCTCCGCTAGCGGGATTCGAGCAGTTCTTC. The entire variable domain, with the rest obtained from reference TRBV5-5 and TRBJ2-1, is as follows: DAGVTQSPTHLIKTRGQQVTLRCSPISGHKSVSWYQQVLGQGPQFIFQYYEKEERGRGNFPDRFSARQFPNYSSELNVNALLLGDSALYLCASSLAPLAGFEQFFGPGTRLTVL.

This sequence joins TRBV2 and TRBJ2-1; TRBD1 matches at 7 bases. Germline CDR1 SNHLY, CDR2 FYNNEI. This CDR3 has 15 amino acids. V was pared by 6 bases and J by 8 bases, with 13 bases of the junction left unmatched. CDR3 protein: CASSSVRDSTDEQFF. The CDR3 DNA reads as TGTGCCAGCAGCTCCGTTAGGGACAGCACCGATGAGCAGTTCTTC.

The V call is TRBV7-9, the J call TRBJ1-2; 9 bases align to TRBD1. The V gene's germline CDR1 is SEHNR and CDR2 FQNEAQ (reference sequence). V lost 4 bases and J lost 6; bases outside the gene matches: 9. This CDR3 contains 15 residues. CDR3 DNA sequence: TGTGCCAGCAGCTCGAGGACAGGGGCGGCCCATGGCTACACCTTC. Translating gives CASSSRTGAAHGYTF.

The count of this clone is one. The V gene is TRBV5-1, the J gene TRBJ2-7; TRBD2 agrees at 7 bases. The CDR3 consists of 17 residues. CDR1 is SGHRS and CDR2 is YFSETQ in the germline V gene. Losses at the gene ends were 4 bases for V and 2 bases for J; bases not matched to a gene: 15. CDR3 sequence reads: CASSTNRPGRWAYEQYF. The CDR3 DNA is TGCGCCAGCAGCACGAACAGGCCCGGGAGGTGGGCCTACGAGCAGTACTTC.